This entry lists 25 T cell receptor beta chains sequenced from one sample in a study of spatial heterogeneity in lung cancer (dated by TCRdb to about 2019). This specimen's time point label, interpreted: blood at routine non-recurrence follow-up after resection. Libraries were made using 5' RACE. Sequenced on a NextSeq 500. TCRdb passed the public sequencing reads through fastp at Q25 and MiXCR, retaining productive beta sequences. CDR3 protein duplicates are merged, each entry listing the most common genes and DNA. Within this sample are about 94,000 distinct CDR3 sequences, with 15% to 20% of them counted one time only. 20% to 25% of the sample comes from the top ten. Sequencing was performed on PBMCs, taken at follow-up. Every receptor here comes from a male donor with early-stage non-small cell lung cancer.

The table lists this clonotype with many counts. The chain links TRBV20-1 to TRBJ2-3, with 10 bases matching TRBD2. V was pared by 3 bases and J by 2 bases, with 8 bases of the junction left unmatched. The CDR3 spans 16 residues. Per germline, CDR1 DFQATT and CDR2 SNEGSKA (reference sequence). CDR3 DNA sequence: TGCAGTGCTAGGGAGAATAGCGGGGGGTACACAGATACGCAGTATTTT. As protein: CSARENSGGYTDTQYF.

This clonotype was recorded many times. The V gene is TRBV9, the J gene TRBJ2-5, with TRBD2 matching 11 bases. Germline V gene sequence: CDR1 SGDLS, CDR2 YYNGEE. This CDR3 spans 16 amino acids. V lost 3 bases, J lost 0 bases, and 4 bases stayed unmatched. The CDR3 spells CASSARLAGYQETQYF. CDR3 coding DNA: TGTGCCAGCAGCGCCCGACTAGCGGGGTACCAAGAGACCCAGTACTTC.

This clonotype has only a few counts. The chain employs TRBV7-2 and TRBJ1-3; D possibly corresponds to TRBD1 (5 bases). Trimming stripped 1 base from V and 2 bases from J, with 9 bases between. Germline V gene lookup returns CDR1 SGHTA and CDR2 FQGNSA. The CDR3 has 15 amino acids. The CDR3 DNA is TGTGCCAGCAGCTTAGTTTCGGGGGCTGGAAACACCATATATTTT. This gives the protein CASSLVSGAGNTIYF.

The gene calls are TRBV5-5 and TRBJ2-7, with D possibly being TRBD1 (5 bases). The V gene's germline CDR1 is SGHKS and CDR2 YYEKEE (reference sequence). The V end was cut by 0 bases, the J end by 6 bases, with 13 bases between. This CDR3 is 14 amino acids long. The CDR3 nucleotides are TGTGCCAGCAGCTTGGCTGGGGCCCCTTCCGAGCAGTACGTC. As protein: CASSLAGAPSEQYV.

The CDR3 region is CASSQDQGINTEAFF. CDR3 bases: TGCGCCAGCAGCCAAGATCAAGGAATTAACACTGAAGCTTTCTTT. The chain employs TRBV4-1 and TRBJ1-1; D remains unclear. CDR1 and CDR2 (germline): MGHRA, YSYEKL. V lost 0 bases to trimming and J lost 2 bases, with 10 bases between them. The CDR3 loop spans 15 amino acids.

This clonotype showed up many times. The rearrangement joins TRBV14 to TRBJ2-5, with 7 bases that match TRBD2. The CDR3 runs to 14 residues. The trim removed 4 bases at V and 3 bases at J, leaving 5 bases unmatched. Germline lookup yields CDR1 SGHDN and CDR2 FVKESK. CDR3: CASSPLAGEETQYF. In DNA, the CDR3 is TGTGCCAGCAGCCCCTTAGCGGGTGAAGAGACCCAGTACTTC.

The genes are TRBV24-1 and TRBJ2-3, with D tentatively TRBD2 (5 bases). Germline V CDR1 and CDR2: KGHDR, SFDVKD. Trimming pared 2 bases from V and 3 bases from J, leaving 11 bases between. The CDR3 spans 15 residues. The CDR3 DNA is TGTGCCACCAGTGATTCCCCGGGATGGACAGATACGCAGTATTTT. This translates into CATSDSPGWTDTQYF.

This clonotype was counted between two and nine times. The chain carries TRBV29-1 and TRBJ2-6; weak D call: TRBD1 (6 bases). From germline, CDR1 is SQVTM and CDR2 ANQGSEA. This CDR3 is built from 14 residues. V lost 4 bases, J lost 9 bases, and 16 bases lay in between. CDR3 sequence reads: CSVARGSAGNVLTF. CDR3 nucleotide sequence: TGCAGCGTTGCTAGGGGGTCGGCGGGCAACGTCCTGACTTTC.

This clonotype was counted a few times. The chain carries TRBV9 and TRBJ2-1, with D perhaps TRBD2 (6 bases). This CDR3 contains 14 residues. Trimming shortened V by 3 bases and J by 0 bases, and 7 bases separated the two germline ends. Germline CDR1 and CDR2: SGDLS and YYNGEE. The CDR3, as DNA: TGTGCCAGCAGCGAGGGAGGCTCCTACAATGAGCAGTTCTTC. The encoded protein is CASSEGGSYNEQFF. The variable domain in full, with the rest retrieved from reference TRBV9 and TRBJ2-1, is DSGVTQTPKHLITATGQRVTLRCSPRSGDLSVYWYQQSLDQGLQFLIQYYNGEERAKGNILERFSAQQFPDLHSELNLSSLELGDSALYFCASSEGGSYNEQFFGPGTRLTVL.

This chain connects TRBV12-3 or TRBV12-4 to TRBJ1-4, with D possibly TRBD1 on 5 matching bases. The CDR3 totals 14 residues. Between the trimmed V and J ends, which lost 2 bases and 7 bases, there was a span of 11 bases. CDR3 sequence (DNA): TGTGCCAGCAGTTTATCCGCTGGGGGTGAAAAACTGTTTTTT. Translation: CASSLSAGGEKLFF.

This clonotype was counted between two and nine times. The gene calls are TRBV20-1 and TRBJ2-5, with D unclear. The V gene lost 3 bases and the J gene lost 5 bases, with 13 bases spanning the gap. The CDR3 consists of 13 residues. CDR1 DFQATT and CDR2 SNEGSKA come from the germline V gene (reference sequence). The CDR3 DNA sequence: TGCAGTGCTAGTGGCATGGGCATGGAGACCCAGTACTTC. This codes for CSASGMGMETQYF.

This clonotype was counted between two and nine times. This chain links TRBV20-1 with TRBJ1-5; D is undetermined. Germline assignment: CDR1 DFQATT and CDR2 SNEGSKA (reference sequence). Trimming took off 3 bases at V and 3 bases at J, with 9 bases between the two ends. The CDR3 consists of 13 residues. CDR3 in amino acids: CSAREGANQPQHF. The DNA for the CDR3 is TGCAGTGCTAGGGAGGGAGCCAATCAGCCCCAGCATTTT.

This clonotype has ten or more counts. V and J are TRBV5-1 and TRBJ1-2, with unresolved D. V was clipped by 1 base and J by 8 bases, with 12 bases between them. Germline values: CDR1 SGHRS, CDR2 YFSETQ. This CDR3 spans 13 amino acids. CDR3: CASSLTAYGGYTF. The CDR3 region has the DNA TGCGCCAGCAGCTTGACAGCCTATGGGGGCTACACCTTC.

In its sample, this clonotype was seen many times. This chain uses TRBV5-5 with TRBJ2-5; the D gene is possibly TRBD1 (5 bases). The germline gives CDR1 SGHKS, CDR2 YYEKEE (reference sequence). Trimming removed 4 bases from V and 4 bases from J, with 14 bases in between. This CDR3 region has 14 residues. The CDR3 is CASSPGPGPETQYF. CDR3 nucleotides: TGTGCCAGCAGCCCAGGGCCCGGCCCAGAGACCCAGTACTTC.

This clonotype showed up just a few times. The rearrangement uses TRBV19 and TRBJ2-7; a weak D match, TRBD1 (5 bases). Trimming stripped 5 bases from V and 3 bases from J, with 14 bases between. This CDR3 is built from 14 residues. The V gene's germline CDR1 is LNHDA and CDR2 SQIVND (reference sequence). The CDR3 spells CASSLQSQGYEQYF. In DNA, the CDR3 is TGTGCCAGTAGTCTCCAATCTCAGGGCTACGAGCAGTACTTC.

This chain uses TRBV20-1 with TRBJ1-1; D gene ambiguous. There are 14 residues in the CDR3. Germline CDR1 reads DFQATT; CDR2 reads SNEGSKA (reference sequence). V was cut by 2 bases and J by 1 base, with 11 bases left in between. CDR3 protein: CSARSTAGNTEAFF. The CDR3 DNA sequence: TGCAGTGCTAGAAGTACGGCGGGGAACACTGAAGCTTTCTTT.

V gene TRBV3-1 combines with J gene TRBJ2-7, with 9 positions matching TRBD2. J gave up 4 bases and V 5 bases, and 6 bases lay outside the gene matches. CDR1 LGHDT and CDR2 YNNKEL come from the germline V gene (reference sequence). The CDR3 is 14 amino acids. CDR3 DNA: TGTGCCAGCAGCGCTAGCGGGATTAGATACGAGCAGTACTTC. Encoded protein: CASSASGIRYEQYF.

The chain couples TRBV7-8 to TRBJ1-5; D is undetermined. V was pared by 1 base and J by 0 bases, with 10 bases between. The germline CDR1 and CDR2 sequences are SGHVS and FQNEAQ. This CDR3 contains 16 residues. In DNA form, the CDR3 reads TGTGCCAGCAGCTTAGGTGGCAGGTATAGCAATCAGCCCCAGCATTTT. Amino acids: CASSLGGRYSNQPQHF. Full variable domain (remainder filled in from reference TRBV7-8 and TRBJ1-5): GAGVSQSPRYKVAKRGQDVALRCDPISGHVSLFWYQQALGQGPEFLTYFQNEAQLDKSGLPSDRFFAERPEGSVSTLKIQRTQQEDSAVYLCASSLGGRYSNQPQHFGDGTRLSIL.

In its sample, this clonotype was seen many times. The chain joins TRBV11-2 to TRBJ2-7, with D tentatively TRBD2 (5 bases). The CDR3 has 13 residues. Germline V gene lookup returns CDR1 SGHAT and CDR2 FQNNGV. V was clipped by 5 bases and J by 5 bases, with 13 bases between them. CDR3 residues: CASSQTGIHEQYV. CDR3 coding DNA: TGTGCCAGCAGCCAAACGGGGATCCACGAGCAGTACGTC.

This clonotype was counted between two and nine times. The gene calls are TRBV11-1 and TRBJ2-3; 11 nucleotides agree with TRBD2. J lost 0 bases, V lost 3 bases, and 8 bases had no gene match. Germline loops: CDR1 SGHAT, CDR2 FQDESV (reference sequence). This CDR3 region has 18 residues. The CDR3 region is CASSFSGLAASSTDTQYF. CDR3 nucleotide sequence: TGTGCCAGCAGCTTTTCGGGACTAGCGGCGTCTAGCACAGATACGCAGTATTTT.

The chain couples TRBV20-1 to TRBJ2-7; perhaps TRBD2 as D (6 bases). The CDR3 totals 13 residues. The germline gives CDR1 DFQATT, CDR2 SNEGSKA (reference sequence). Between the trimmed V and J ends, which lost 5 bases and 5 bases, there was a span of 16 bases. This chain's CDR3 is CSAQGGTGDEQYF. The CDR3 nucleotides are TGCAGTGCTCAAGGCGGGACGGGCGACGAGCAGTACTTC.

The chain couples TRBV7-9 to TRBJ1-2; unclear D gene. Germline CDR1 and CDR2: SEHNR and FQNEAQ (reference sequence). V lost 5 bases, J lost 4 bases, and 8 bases lay in between. This CDR3 spans 12 amino acids. CDR3 loop: CASSQEVYGYTF. The CDR3 nucleotides read TGTGCCAGCAGCCAAGAAGTCTATGGCTACACCTTC.

The chain employs TRBV27 and TRBJ2-3; TRBD1 aligns across 8 bases. The trim removed 6 bases at V and 0 bases at J, leaving 5 bases unmatched. Germline V gene data show CDR1 as MNHEY and CDR2 as SMNVEV (reference sequence). The CDR3 consists of 15 residues. CDR3 sequence reads: CASRITGGSTDTQYF. Here the CDR3 DNA reads TGTGCCAGCAGGATAACAGGGGGGAGCACAGATACGCAGTATTTT.

The genes are TRBV6-5 and TRBJ2-1; D might be TRBD2 (5 bases). The length of the CDR3 is 14 residues. Germline CDR1 and CDR2: MNHEY and SVGAGI. The germline V and J ends were trimmed by 2 bases and 4 bases, with 9 bases remaining between them. Written as DNA, the CDR3 is TGTGCCAGCAGTTACACCCGGGGTTACAATGAGCAGTTCTTC. Its protein product is CASSYTRGYNEQFF.

The chain employs TRBV3-1 and TRBJ2-7, with TRBD1 matching over 9 bases. V dropped 0 bases and J dropped 5; count of bases not matched to a gene: 14. CDR1 is LGHDT and CDR2 is YNNKEL in the germline V gene (reference sequence). This CDR3 spans 18 amino acids. The CDR3 bases are TGTGCCAGCAGCCAAGATTTCAGACCGGGACAGGGATCAGACGAGCAGTACTTC. It specifies CASSQDFRPGQGSDEQYF.